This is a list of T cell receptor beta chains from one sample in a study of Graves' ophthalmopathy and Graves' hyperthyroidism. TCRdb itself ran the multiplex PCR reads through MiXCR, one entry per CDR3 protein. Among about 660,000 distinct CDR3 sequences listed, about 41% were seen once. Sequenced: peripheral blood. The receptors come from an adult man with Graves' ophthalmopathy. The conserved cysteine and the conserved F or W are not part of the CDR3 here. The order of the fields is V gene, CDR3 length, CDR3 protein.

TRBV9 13 ASSVRTGIGNTIY
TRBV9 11 ASSTGGARGYT
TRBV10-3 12 ASSASGSTDTQY
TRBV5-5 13 ASSPAGTGTYEQY
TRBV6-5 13 ASSHRGLANYGYT
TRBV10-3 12 AATGGGREETQY
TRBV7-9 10 ASSFQGSAQY
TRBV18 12 ASSPQGQQETQY
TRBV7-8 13 ASSSGHFSSYEQY
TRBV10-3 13 AISSQGSGANVLT
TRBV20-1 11 SASGQGATEAS
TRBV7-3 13 ASSPTGQGAGELF
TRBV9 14 ASSPPRRGDGYGYT
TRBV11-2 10 ASRSTGGKLF
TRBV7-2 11 ASSSWTKETQY
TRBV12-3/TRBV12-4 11 ATNRDYNSPLH
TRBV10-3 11 AISESWQETQH
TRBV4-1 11 ASSWTDGNTIY
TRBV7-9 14 ASSLDLGQMNTEAF
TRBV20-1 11 SARDATPAPAF
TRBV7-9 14 ASSSSGGGGLETQY
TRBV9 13 ASSVEGRMDSPLH
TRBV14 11 ASRLTSPGELF
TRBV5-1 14 ASSLAPRGQGEKLV
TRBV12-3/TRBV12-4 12 ASSLGRLNYEQY
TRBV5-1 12 ASNLVASVYGYT
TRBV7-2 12 ASSLLSGVSPLH
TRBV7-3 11 ASSDHRGYEQY
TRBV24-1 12 ATSDSRQPEAQY
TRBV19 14 ASSMGRAESNQPQH
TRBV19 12 ASSRRTVGNTIY
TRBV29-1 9 SVSGGYEQY
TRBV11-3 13 ASSFFSGQNTEAF
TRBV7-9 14 ASSLLNPTGESPLH
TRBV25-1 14 ASSSVGPGSNYGYT
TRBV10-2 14 ASSLVPGRGQETQY
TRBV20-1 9 SAKENTEAF
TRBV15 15 ATSRDLNTEANYGYT
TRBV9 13 ASSVNLLAGETQY
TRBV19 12 ASKLAGAGYEQY
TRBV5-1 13 ASSTTGTLNTEAF
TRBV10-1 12 ATDPGQGAYEQY
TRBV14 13 ASSQMSGQGETQY
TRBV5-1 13 ASSRTGGGNSPLH
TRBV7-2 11 ASSWEPGLQQY
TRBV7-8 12 ASSFRAGSYEQY
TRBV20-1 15 SAREDRLSTLLYGYT
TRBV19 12 ASSIQGGNQPQH
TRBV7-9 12 ASRLTGVNYGYT
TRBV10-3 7 AISETQY
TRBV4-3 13 ASSYDGVGSTEAF
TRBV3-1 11 ASSHGRPHEQY
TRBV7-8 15 ASTYGRDRGNTGELF
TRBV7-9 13 ASSLAAGRGPTQY
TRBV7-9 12 ASSFASVAYEQY